Here is one T cell receptor beta chain with its context. The junction had 1 base not matched to a gene; V was cut back by 0 bases and J by 3 bases. Germline loops: CDR1 LGHNA, CDR2 YNFKEQ. This CDR3 has 16 amino acids. In the original analysis: It was from CDR3 differences across clinicopathological groups that a distant-metastasis classifier for papillary thyroid cancer was built. TCRdb called clones again from the PCR reads with MiXCR. TCRdb, rather than the study authors, made the V and J calls. The sample includes about 5,000 clones, 37% of them seen just once. This sample is part of a study of metastatic and nonmetastatic thyroid tumors. Thyroid surgery was preceded by no treatment in any patient.

The receptor was derived from a male donor with papillary thyroid cancer or a benign thyroid nodule (not recorded which). Some clones in this sample may be carry-over from other donors' samples. The chain links TRBV4-2 to TRBJ2-1, with 11 bases fitting TRBD2. Sequencing was performed on tumor tissue. This CDR3 is CASSQDTSGSYNEQFF. CDR3 sequence (DNA): TGTGCCAGCAGCCAAGATACTAGCGGGAGCTACAATGAGCAGTTCTTC.